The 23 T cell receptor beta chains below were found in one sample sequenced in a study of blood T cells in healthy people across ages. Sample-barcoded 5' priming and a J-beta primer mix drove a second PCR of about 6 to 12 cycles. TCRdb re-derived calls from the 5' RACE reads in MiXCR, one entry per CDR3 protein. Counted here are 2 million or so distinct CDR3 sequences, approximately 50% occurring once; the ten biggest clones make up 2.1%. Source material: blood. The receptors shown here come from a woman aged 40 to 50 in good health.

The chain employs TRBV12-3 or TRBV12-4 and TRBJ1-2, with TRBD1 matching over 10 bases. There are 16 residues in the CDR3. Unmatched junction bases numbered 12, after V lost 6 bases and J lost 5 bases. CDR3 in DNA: TGTGCCAGCAGCGCCGGGACAGGGGTCCGCTTTTATGGCTACACCTTC. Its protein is CASSAGTGVRFYGYTF.

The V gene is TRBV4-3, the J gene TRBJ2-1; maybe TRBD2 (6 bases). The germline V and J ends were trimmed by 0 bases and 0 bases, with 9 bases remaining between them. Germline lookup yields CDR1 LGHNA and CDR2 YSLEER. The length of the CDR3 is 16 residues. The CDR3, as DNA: TGCGCCAGCAGCCAAGACTGGACTACCTCCTACAATGAGCAGTTCTTC. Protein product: CASSQDWTTSYNEQFF.

CDR3 protein: CASSDPRQGGFNEQFF. CDR3 bases: TGTGCCAGCAGTGATCCGAGACAGGGAGGGTTCAATGAGCAGTTCTTC. The chain has TRBV25-1 and TRBJ2-1; D tentatively reads TRBD1 or TRBD2 (7 bases each). V lost 3 bases and J lost 6, with 18 bases in between. CDR1 is MGHDK, CDR2 SYGVNS, per germline. CDR3 length: 16 amino acids.

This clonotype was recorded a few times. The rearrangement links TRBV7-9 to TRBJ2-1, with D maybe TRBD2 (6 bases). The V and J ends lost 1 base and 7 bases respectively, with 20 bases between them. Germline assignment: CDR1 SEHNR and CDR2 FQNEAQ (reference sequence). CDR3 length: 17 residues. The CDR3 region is CASSLVSGPSAPNEQFF. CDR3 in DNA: TGTGCCAGCAGCTTAGTTTCCGGGCCTAGCGCACCGAATGAGCAGTTCTTC. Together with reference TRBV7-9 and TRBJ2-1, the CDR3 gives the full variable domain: DTGVSQNPRHKITKRGQNVTFRCDPISEHNRLYWYRQTLGQGPEFLTYFQNEAQLEKSRLLSDRFSAERPKGSFSTLEIQRTEQGDSAMYLCASSLVSGPSAPNEQFFGPGTRLTVL.

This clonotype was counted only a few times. CDR3 sequence (DNA): TGCAGTGCTTACTACAATGAGCAGTTCTTC. Translating gives CSAYYNEQFF. The rearrangement joins TRBV20-1 to TRBJ2-1; D is unclear. The CDR3 has 10 amino acids. Germline loops: CDR1 DFQATT, CDR2 SNEGSKA (reference sequence). V was pared by 5 bases and J by 3 bases, with 2 bases between.

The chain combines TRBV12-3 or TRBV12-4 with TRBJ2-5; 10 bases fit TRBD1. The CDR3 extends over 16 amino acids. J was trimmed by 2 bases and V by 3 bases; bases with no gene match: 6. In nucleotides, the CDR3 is TGTGCCAGCAGTTTTGGGACAGGGGTGTATCAAGAGACCCAGTACTTC. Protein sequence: CASSFGTGVYQETQYF.

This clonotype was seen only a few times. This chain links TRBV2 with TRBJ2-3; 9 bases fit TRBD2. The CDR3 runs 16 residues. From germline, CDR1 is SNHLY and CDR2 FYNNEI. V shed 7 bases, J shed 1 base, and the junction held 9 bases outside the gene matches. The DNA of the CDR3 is TGTGCCAGCACGCGGGGGGGTCTCATCGGCACAGATACGCAGTATTTT. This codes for CASTRGGLIGTDTQYF.

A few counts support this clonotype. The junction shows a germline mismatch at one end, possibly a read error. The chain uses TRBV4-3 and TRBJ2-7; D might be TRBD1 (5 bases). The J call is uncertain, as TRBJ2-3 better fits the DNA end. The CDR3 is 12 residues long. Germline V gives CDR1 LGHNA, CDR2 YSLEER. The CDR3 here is CASSQDTGTQYF. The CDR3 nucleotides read TGCGCCAGCAGCCAGGACACAGGTACGCAGTATTTT.

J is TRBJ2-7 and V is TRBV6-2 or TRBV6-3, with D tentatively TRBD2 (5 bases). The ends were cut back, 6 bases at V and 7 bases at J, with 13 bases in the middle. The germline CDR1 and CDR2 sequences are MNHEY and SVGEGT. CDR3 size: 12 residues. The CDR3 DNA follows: TGTGCCAGCAGCTCCCCGAGGAGGGAGCAGTACTTC. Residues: CASSSPRREQYF.

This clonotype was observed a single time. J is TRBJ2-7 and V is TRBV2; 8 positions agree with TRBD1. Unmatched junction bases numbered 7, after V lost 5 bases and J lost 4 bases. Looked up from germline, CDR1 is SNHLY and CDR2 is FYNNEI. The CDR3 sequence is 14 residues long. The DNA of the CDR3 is TGTGCCAGCAGTAGACGACAGGGGCGATACGAGCAGTACTTC. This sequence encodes CASSRRQGRYEQYF. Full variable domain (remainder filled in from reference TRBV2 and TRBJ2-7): EPEVTQTPSHQVTQMGQEVILRCVPISNHLYFYWYRQILGQKVEFLVSFYNNEISEKSEIFDDQFSVERPDGSNFTLKIRSTKLEDSAMYFCASSRRQGRYEQYFGPGTRLTVT.

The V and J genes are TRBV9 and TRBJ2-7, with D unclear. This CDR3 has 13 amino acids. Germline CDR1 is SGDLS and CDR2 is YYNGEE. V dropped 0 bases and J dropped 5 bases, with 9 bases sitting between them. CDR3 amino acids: CASSVGIAHEQYF. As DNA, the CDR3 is TGTGCCAGCAGCGTAGGTATCGCCCACGAGCAGTACTTC.

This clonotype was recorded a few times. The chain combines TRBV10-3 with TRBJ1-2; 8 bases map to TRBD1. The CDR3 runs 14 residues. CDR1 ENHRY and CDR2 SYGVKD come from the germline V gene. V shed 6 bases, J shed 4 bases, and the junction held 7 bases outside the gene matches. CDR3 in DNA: TGTGCCATCAGCCAGGACAGGGAGGGCTATGGCTACACCTTC. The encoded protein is CAISQDREGYGYTF.

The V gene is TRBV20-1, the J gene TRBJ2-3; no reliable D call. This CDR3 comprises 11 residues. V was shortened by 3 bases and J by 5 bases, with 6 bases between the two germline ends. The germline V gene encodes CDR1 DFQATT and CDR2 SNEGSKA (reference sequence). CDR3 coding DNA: TGCAGTGCTAGGTTTATAGATACGCAGTATTTT. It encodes CSARFIDTQYF.

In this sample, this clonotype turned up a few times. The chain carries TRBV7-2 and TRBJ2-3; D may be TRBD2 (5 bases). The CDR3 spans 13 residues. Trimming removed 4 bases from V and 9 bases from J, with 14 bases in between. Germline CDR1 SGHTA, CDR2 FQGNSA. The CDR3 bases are TGTGCCAGCAGCTGGGAGATGCGCGAAACGCAGTATTTT. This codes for CASSWEMRETQYF.

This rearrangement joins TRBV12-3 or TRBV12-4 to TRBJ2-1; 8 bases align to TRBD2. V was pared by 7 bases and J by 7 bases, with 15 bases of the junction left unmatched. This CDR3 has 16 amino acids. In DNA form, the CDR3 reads TGTGCCAGCATCTCATTCAGGAGCGGGGGAGGGAATGAGCAGTTCTTC. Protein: CASISFRSGGGNEQFF.

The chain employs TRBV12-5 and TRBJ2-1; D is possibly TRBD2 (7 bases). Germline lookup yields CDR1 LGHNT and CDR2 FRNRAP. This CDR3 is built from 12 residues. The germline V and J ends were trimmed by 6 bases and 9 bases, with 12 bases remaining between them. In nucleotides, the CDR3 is TGTGCTAGTGGCGGGGGGCCAGGTGAGCAGTTCTTC. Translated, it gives CASGGGPGEQFF.

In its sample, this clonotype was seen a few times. CDR3 residues: CASSLGTGLSSYEQYF. The DNA of the CDR3 is TGTGCCAGCAGCTTGGGGACCGGGCTGAGCTCCTACGAGCAGTACTTC. V and J are TRBV5-6 and TRBJ2-7; D is unresolved. Trimming took 0 bases from V and 0 from J, leaving 13 bases between them. Germline CDR1 and CDR2: SGHDT and YYEEEE. This CDR3 comprises 16 residues.

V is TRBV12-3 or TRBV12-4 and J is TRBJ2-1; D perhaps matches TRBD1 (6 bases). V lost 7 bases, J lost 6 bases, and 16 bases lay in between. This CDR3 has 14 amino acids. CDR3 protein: CASTRTEGSNEQFF. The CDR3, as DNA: TGTGCCAGCACCAGGACAGAGGGGAGCAATGAGCAGTTCTTC.

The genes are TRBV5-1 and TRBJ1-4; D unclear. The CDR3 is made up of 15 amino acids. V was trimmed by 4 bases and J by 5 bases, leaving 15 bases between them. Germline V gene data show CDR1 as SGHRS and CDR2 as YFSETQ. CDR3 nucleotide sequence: TGCGCCAGCAGCCCCCGGGAGGGTAGCAATGAAAAACTGTTTTTT. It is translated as CASSPREGSNEKLFF.

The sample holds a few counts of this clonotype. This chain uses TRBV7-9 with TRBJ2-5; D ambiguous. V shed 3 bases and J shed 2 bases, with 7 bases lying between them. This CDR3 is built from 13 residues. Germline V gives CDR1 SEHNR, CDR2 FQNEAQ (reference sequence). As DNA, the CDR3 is TGTGCCAGCAGCTTTGGCAATCAAGAGACCCAGTACTTC. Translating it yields CASSFGNQETQYF.

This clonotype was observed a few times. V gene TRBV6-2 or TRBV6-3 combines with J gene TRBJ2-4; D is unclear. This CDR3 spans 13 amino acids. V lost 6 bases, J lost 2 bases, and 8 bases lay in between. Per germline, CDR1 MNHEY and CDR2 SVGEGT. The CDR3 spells CASRLASKNIQYF. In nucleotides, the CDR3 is TGTGCCAGCAGGCTGGCGTCCAAAAACATTCAGTACTTC.

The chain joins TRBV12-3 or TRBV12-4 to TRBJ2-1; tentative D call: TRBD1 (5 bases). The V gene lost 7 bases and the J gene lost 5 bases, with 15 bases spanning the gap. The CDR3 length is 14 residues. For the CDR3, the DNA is TGTGCCAGCAAGGGAAGGGGCAAGGACAATGAGCAGTTCTTC. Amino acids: CASKGRGKDNEQFF.

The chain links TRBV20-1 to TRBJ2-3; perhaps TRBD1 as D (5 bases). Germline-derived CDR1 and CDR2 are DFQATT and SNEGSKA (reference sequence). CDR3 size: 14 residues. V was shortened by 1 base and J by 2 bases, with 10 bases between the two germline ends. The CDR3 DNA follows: TGCAGTGCTAGAGGGGGCTATTCCACAGATACGCAGTATTTT. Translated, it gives CSARGGYSTDTQYF.